Below are 6 T cell receptor beta chains sequenced from a single sample in a study of Graves' ophthalmopathy and Graves' hyperthyroidism. TCR beta CDR3 amplification used RNA transcripts. Investigators did first-round RT-PCR with HTBI primers, then second-round multiplex PCR. TCRdb re-analysed the multiplex PCR reads in MiXCR, keeping a single row per CDR3 protein. The table has about 620,000 distinct CDR3 sequences, about 20% seen once; the top ten hold more than 5.5%. The sequenced sample consisted of peripheral blood. The origin of the receptors is a young woman with stable Graves' hyperthyroidism. Some clones in this sample may be carry-over from other donors' samples.

This chain connects TRBV7-8 to TRBJ2-7; D perhaps matches TRBD1 (5 bases). V was cut by 4 bases and J by 0 bases, with 16 bases left in between. Per the germline V gene, CDR1 is SGHVS and CDR2 is FQNEAQ. This CDR3 spans 16 amino acids. CDR3 loop: CASSSNRVGVSYEQYF. The CDR3 DNA reads as TGTGCCAGCAGCTCTAATCGGGTAGGGGTCTCCTACGAGCAGTACTTC.

Here the CDR3 DNA reads TGTGCCATCAGACGGACAGGGGGGTTATCTGAAGCTTTCTTT. Translation: CAIRRTGGLSEAFF. The V gene is TRBV10-3, the J gene TRBJ1-1, with 10 bases aligning to TRBD1. Germline V gene sequence: CDR1 ENHRY, CDR2 SYGVKD. The CDR3 loop spans 14 amino acids. V was pared by 6 bases and J by 6 bases, with 7 bases of the junction left unmatched.

The chain has TRBV11-2 and TRBJ2-7, with unresolved D. Germline V lookup: CDR1 SGHAT, CDR2 FQNNGV. There are 15 residues in the CDR3. V lost 0 bases, J lost 0 bases, and 9 bases lay in between. In DNA, the CDR3 is TGTGCCAGCAGCTTAGAACTGTCAAGCTCCTACGAGCAGTACTTC. Encoded protein: CASSLELSSSYEQYF.

The table lists this clonotype with a few counts. The chain is built from TRBV12-3 or TRBV12-4 and TRBJ1-2; 7 bases fit TRBD1. This CDR3 is 13 amino acids long. The junction had 11 bases not matched to a gene; V was cut back by 8 bases and J by 8 bases. The CDR3 spells CASSFTGATGYTF. The CDR3 region has the DNA TGTGCCAGCTCTTTCACAGGGGCGACCGGCTACACCTTC.

This clonotype was seen many times. This sequence joins TRBV28 and TRBJ1-5, with 11 bases aligning to TRBD1. V was pared by 6 bases and J by 7 bases, with 8 bases of the junction left unmatched. Germline CDR1 reads MDHEN; CDR2 reads SYDVKM. The CDR3 loop spans 15 amino acids. The CDR3 DNA reads as TGTGCCAGCAGAAGCAGGGACAGGGGGTTGCAGCCCCAGCATTTT. This gives the protein CASRSRDRGLQPQHF.

This chain links TRBV6-2 or TRBV6-3 with TRBJ1-1, with D possibly being TRBD1 (5 bases). The germline V gene encodes CDR1 MNHEY and CDR2 SVGEGT. V lost 7 bases and J 2 bases, leaving 11 bases between the germline ends. This CDR3 has 13 amino acids. The CDR3 sequence: CASTRVLNTEAFF. CDR3 nucleotides: TGTGCCAGCACCAGGGTCCTAAACACTGAAGCTTTCTTT.